Listed here is a single T cell receptor (beta chain). Antigen specificity is unknown. V dropped 0 bases and J dropped 3; count of bases not matched to a gene: 5. CDR1 is LGHNA, CDR2 YNFKEQ, per germline. This CDR3 contains 16 residues. The PCR made use of 60 Vbeta and 13 Jbeta primers. TCRdb keeps only in-frame clones here, not all; method: immunoSEQ multiplex PCR. Found here are about 160,000 clones, 70% to 85% of them singletons; the top ten hold 5% to 7%. The source of the sample is a study of cytomegalovirus exposure and HLA in healthy donors. About the research overall: Out of about 410 genotyped donors, 81% belonged to the Caucasian-associated ancestry cluster. Findings of the study overall: The study reported that TCR beta sequences accurately predicted HLA-A and HLA-B alleles in most subjects.

Healthy bone marrow donors supplied every sample. This rearrangement joins TRBV4-2 to TRBJ2-1; 7 nucleotides match TRBD2. The TCR comes from a man aged 45-60 years in good health and CMV-seropositive. The source material was PBMCs. In DNA form, the CDR3 reads TGTGCCAGCAGCCAAGATATGGGGGGGATCTACAATGAGCAGTTCTTC. Protein: CASSQDMGGIYNEQFF.